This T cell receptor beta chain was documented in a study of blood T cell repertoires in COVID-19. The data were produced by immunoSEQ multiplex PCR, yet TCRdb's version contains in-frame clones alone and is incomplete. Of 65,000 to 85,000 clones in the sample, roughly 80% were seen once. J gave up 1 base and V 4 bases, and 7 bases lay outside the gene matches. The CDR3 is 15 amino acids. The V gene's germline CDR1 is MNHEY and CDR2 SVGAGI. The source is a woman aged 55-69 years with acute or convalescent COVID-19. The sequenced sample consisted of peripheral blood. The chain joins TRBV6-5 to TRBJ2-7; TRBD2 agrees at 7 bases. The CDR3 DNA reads TGTGCCAGCAGTTTCCGCGGGCGGGGGTCCTACGAGCAGTACGTC. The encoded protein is CASSFRGRGSYEQYV.